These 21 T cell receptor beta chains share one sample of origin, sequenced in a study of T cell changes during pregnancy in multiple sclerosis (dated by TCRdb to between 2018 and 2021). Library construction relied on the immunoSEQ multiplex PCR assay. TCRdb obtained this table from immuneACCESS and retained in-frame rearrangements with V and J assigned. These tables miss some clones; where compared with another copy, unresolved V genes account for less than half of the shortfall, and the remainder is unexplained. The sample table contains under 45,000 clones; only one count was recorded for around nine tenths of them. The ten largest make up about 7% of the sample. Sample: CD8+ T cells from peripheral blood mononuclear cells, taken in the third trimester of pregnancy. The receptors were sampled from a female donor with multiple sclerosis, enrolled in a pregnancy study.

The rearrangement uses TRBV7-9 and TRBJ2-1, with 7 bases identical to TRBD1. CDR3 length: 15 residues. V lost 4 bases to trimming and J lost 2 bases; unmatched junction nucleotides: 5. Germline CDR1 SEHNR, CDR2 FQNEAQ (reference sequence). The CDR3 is CASSSTGLTYNEQFF. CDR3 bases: TGTGCCAGCAGCTCGACAGGGCTCACCTACAATGAGCAGTTCTTC.

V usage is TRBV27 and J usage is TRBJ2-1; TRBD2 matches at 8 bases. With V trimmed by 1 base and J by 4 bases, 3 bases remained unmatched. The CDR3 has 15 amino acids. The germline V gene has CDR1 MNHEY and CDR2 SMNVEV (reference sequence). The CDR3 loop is CASSLLGGGYNEQFF. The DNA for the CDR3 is TGTGCCAGCAGTTTATTGGGCGGGGGGTACAATGAGCAGTTCTTC.

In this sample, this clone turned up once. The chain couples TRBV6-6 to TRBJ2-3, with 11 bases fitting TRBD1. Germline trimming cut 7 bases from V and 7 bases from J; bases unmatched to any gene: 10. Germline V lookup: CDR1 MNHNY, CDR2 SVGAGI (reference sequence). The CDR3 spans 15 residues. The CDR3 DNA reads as TGTGCCAGCATCCCCGGACAGGGGGCGGCTAATACGCAGTATTTT. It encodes CASIPGQGAANTQYF.

The CDR3 DNA sequence: TGTGCCAGCCACGAACCGGGGGACTCCTACGAGCAGTACTTC. It codes for CASHEPGDSYEQYF. The chain links TRBV6-6 to TRBJ2-7; tentatively, D is TRBD2 (6 bases). Germline CDR1 MNHNY, CDR2 SVGAGI (reference sequence). V was cut by 8 bases and J by 0 bases, with 14 bases left in between. CDR3 size: 14 residues.

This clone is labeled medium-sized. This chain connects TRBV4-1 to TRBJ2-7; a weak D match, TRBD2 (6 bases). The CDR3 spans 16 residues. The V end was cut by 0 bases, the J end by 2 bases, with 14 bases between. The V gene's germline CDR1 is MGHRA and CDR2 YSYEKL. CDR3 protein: CASSQEGAGSTYEQYF. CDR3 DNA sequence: TGCGCCAGCAGCCAAGAGGGAGCGGGTTCTACCTACGAGCAGTACTTC.

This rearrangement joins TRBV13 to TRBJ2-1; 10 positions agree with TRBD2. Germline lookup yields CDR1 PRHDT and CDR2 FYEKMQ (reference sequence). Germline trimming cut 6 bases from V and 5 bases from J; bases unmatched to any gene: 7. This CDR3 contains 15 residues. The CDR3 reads CASSRERGGNNEQFF. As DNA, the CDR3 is TGTGCCAGCAGTCGGGAGCGGGGGGGAAACAATGAGCAGTTCTTC.

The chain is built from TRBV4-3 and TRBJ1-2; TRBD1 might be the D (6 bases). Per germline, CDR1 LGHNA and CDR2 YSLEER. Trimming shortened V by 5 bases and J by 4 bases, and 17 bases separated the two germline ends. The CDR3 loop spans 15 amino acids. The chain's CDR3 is CASSKKQGTPYGYTF. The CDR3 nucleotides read TGCGCCAGCAGCAAAAAACAGGGAACGCCCTATGGCTACACCTTC.

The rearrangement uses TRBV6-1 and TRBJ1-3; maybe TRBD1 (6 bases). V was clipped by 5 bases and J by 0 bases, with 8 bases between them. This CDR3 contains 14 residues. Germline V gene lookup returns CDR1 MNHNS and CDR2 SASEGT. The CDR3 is CASSRQVSGNTIYF. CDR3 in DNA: TGTGCCAGCAGTCGACAGGTCTCTGGAAACACCATATATTTT.

CDR3 sequence: CASSFTGTYNEQFF. DNA for the CDR3: TGTGCCAGCAGTTTTACAGGGACCTACAATGAGCAGTTCTTC. The chain has TRBV27 and TRBJ2-1, with a weak D call TRBD1 (6 bases). This CDR3 is built from 14 residues. CDR1 is MNHEY, CDR2 SMNVEV, per germline (reference sequence). V was trimmed by 3 bases and J by 2 bases, leaving 8 bases between them.

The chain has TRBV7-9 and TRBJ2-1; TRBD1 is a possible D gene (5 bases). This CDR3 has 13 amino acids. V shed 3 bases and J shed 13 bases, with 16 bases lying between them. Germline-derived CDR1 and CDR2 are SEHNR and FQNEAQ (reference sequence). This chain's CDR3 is CASSFRWRQPQFF. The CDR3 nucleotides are TGTGCCAGCAGCTTTCGGTGGAGACAGCCCCAGTTCTTC. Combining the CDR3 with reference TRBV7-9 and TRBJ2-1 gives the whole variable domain DTGVSQNPRHKITKRGQNVTFRCDPISEHNRLYWYRQTLGQGPEFLTYFQNEAQLEKSRLLSDRFSAERPKGSFSTLEIQRTEQGDSAMYLCASSFRWRQPQFFGPGTRLTVL.

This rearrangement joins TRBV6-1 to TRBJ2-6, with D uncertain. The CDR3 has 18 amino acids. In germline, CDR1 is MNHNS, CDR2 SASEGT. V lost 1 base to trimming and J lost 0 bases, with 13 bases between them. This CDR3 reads CASSEVGVVSSGANVLTF. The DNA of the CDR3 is TGTGCCAGCAGTGAAGTGGGCGTGGTTTCCTCTGGGGCCAACGTCCTGACTTTC.

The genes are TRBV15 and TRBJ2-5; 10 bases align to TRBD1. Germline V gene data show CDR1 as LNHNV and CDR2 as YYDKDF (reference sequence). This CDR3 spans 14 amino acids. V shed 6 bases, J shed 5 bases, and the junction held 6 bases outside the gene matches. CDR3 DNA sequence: TGTGCCACCAGTCCGGGACAGGGGATGGAGACCCAGTACTTC. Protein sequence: CATSPGQGMETQYF. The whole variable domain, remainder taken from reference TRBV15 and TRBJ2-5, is DAMVIQNPRYQVTQFGKPVTLSCSQTLNHNVMYWYQQKSSQAPKLLFHYYDKDFNNEADTPDNFQSRRPNTSFCFLDIRSPGLGDTAMYLCATSPGQGMETQYFGPGTRLLVL.

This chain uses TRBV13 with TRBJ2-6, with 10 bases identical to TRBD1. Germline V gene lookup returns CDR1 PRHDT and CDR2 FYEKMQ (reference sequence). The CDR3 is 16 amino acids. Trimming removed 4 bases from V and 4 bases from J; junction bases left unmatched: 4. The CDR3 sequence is CASSSGQGTGANVLTF. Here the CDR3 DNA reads TGTGCCAGCAGCTCGGGACAGGGGACCGGGGCCAACGTCCTGACTTTC. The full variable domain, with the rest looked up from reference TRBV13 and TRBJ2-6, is AAGVIQSPRHLIKEKRETATLKCYPIPRHDTVYWYQQGPGQDPQFLISFYEKMQSDKGSIPDRFSAQQFSDYHSELNMSSLELGDSALYFCASSSGQGTGANVLTFGAGSRLTVL.

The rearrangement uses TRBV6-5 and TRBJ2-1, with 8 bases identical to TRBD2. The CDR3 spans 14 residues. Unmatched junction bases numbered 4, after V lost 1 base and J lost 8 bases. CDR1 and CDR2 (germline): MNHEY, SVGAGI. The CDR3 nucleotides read TGTGCCAGCAGTTACTTCCCGGGAGGGGATGAGCAGTTCTTC. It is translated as CASSYFPGGDEQFF.

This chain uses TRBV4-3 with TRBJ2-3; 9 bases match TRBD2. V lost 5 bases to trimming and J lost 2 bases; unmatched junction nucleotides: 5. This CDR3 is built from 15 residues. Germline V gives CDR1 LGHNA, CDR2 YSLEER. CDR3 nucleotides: TGCGCCAGCAGCTACCAGCGGGGGGCCACAGATACGCAGTATTTT. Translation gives CASSYQRGATDTQYF.

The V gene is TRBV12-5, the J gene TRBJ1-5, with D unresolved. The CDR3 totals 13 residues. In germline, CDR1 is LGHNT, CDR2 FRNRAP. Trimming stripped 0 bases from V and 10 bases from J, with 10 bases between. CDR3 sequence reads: CASGLVSGPPQHF. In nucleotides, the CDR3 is TGTGCTAGTGGTTTGGTAAGCGGGCCCCCCCAGCATTTT.

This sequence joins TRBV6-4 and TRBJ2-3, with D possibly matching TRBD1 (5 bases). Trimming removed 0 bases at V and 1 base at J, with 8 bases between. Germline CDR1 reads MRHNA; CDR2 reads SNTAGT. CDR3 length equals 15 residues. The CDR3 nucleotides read TGTGCCAGCAGTGACTCAGGGGCTGGCACAGATACGCAGTATTTT. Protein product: CASSDSGAGTDTQYF.

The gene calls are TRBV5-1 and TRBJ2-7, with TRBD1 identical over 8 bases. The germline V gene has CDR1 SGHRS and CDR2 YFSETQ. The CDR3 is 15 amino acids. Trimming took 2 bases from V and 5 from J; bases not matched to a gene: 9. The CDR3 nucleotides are TGCGCCAGCAGCTTAAGTCAGGGGGCTCTGAACGAGCAGTACTTC. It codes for CASSLSQGALNEQYF.

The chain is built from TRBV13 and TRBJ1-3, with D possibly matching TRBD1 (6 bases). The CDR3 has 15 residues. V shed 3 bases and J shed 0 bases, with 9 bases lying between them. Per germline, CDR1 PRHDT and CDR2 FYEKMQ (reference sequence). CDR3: CASSFGTTSGNTIYF. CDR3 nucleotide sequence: TGTGCCAGCAGCTTCGGGACAACCTCTGGAAACACCATATATTTT.

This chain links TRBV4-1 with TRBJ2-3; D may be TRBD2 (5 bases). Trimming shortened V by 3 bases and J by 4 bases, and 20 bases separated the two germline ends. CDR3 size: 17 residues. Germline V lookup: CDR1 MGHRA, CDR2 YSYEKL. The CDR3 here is CASSHPPGSGTPDTQYF. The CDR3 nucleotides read TGCGCCAGCAGCCACCCCCCGGGGAGCGGAACCCCAGATACGCAGTATTTT.

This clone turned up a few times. The CDR3 DNA follows: TGTGCCACCCGCGCCGGGACTAGCGACATAGATACGCAGTATTTT. It translates to CATRAGTSDIDTQYF. V is TRBV19 and J is TRBJ2-3; 10 positions match TRBD2. The V and J ends lost 10 bases and 5 bases, in that order; junction bases with no gene match: 12. The CDR3 has 15 amino acids. Germline values: CDR1 LNHDA, CDR2 SQIVND (reference sequence).